Following are 6 T cell receptor beta chains from one sample sequenced in a study of lymphopenia after photon versus proton radiotherapy. The method was immunoSEQ multiplex PCR; TCRdb's version includes in-frame clones alone and lacks a portion of them. This table holds tens of thousands of clones, around 85% found once. The starting material was peripheral blood, obtained from a patient treated with photon-based radiotherapy. The receptors stem from a man aged 55 to 70 with pancreatic cancer.

The genes are TRBV7-9 and TRBJ2-2; D remains unclear. This CDR3 spans 16 amino acids. The V end lost 3 bases, the J end lost 1 base, and 12 bases lay between the germline ends. Germline lookup yields CDR1 SEHNR and CDR2 FQNEAQ (reference sequence). CDR3 DNA: TGTGCCAGCAGCTTGTTGGTTGGGCGGAACACCGGGGAGCTGTTTTTT. As protein: CASSLLVGRNTGELFF.

This clone was detected only once. The V gene is TRBV30, the J gene TRBJ1-4, with a tentative D call TRBD1 (5 bases). Germline-derived CDR1 and CDR2 are GTSNPN and SVGIG (reference sequence). The CDR3 loop spans 14 amino acids. The V gene lost 2 bases and the J gene lost 6 bases, with 13 bases spanning the gap. The CDR3: CAWSRLQGYEKLFF. Here the CDR3 DNA reads TGTGCCTGGAGTAGGCTGCAGGGTTATGAAAAACTGTTTTTT.

The J gene is TRBJ1-3, the V gene TRBV19, with TRBD1 as a possible D gene (6 bases). There are 16 residues in the CDR3. V gave up 5 bases and J gave up 2 bases, with 16 bases separating them. CDR1 and CDR2 from the germline V gene are LNHDA and SQIVND (reference sequence). The CDR3: CASSHIDRLPGNTIYF. CDR3 sequence (DNA): TGTGCCAGTAGTCACATCGACAGGCTACCTGGAAACACCATATATTTT.

The chain employs TRBV5-1 and TRBJ1-1; 8 nucleotides align to TRBD1. V dropped 4 bases and J dropped 5; count of bases not matched to a gene: 10. The CDR3 runs 15 residues. From germline, CDR1 is SGHRS and CDR2 YFSETQ. CDR3 in DNA: TGCGCCAGCAGCATGGACAGGGCAGGACGAACTGAAGCTTTCTTT. It yields the protein CASSMDRAGRTEAFF.

The V call is TRBV5-1, the J call TRBJ2-7; 11 nucleotides match TRBD1. The V gene's germline CDR1 is SGHRS and CDR2 YFSETQ. The CDR3 has 15 amino acids. After removal of 2 bases from V and 2 bases from J, the junction contained 3 bases not matched to a gene. The CDR3 sequence is CASSLGQGATYEQYF. The DNA of the CDR3 is TGCGCCAGCAGCTTAGGACAGGGGGCAACCTACGAGCAGTACTTC.

This chain connects TRBV6-5 to TRBJ2-7, with 11 bases fitting TRBD1. V shed 5 bases and J 6 bases; nucleotides not matched to a gene: 6. The length of the CDR3 is 14 residues. In germline, CDR1 is MNHEY, CDR2 SVGAGI. CDR3 protein: CASSPSGTGGEQYF. For the CDR3, the DNA is TGTGCCAGCAGTCCTTCCGGGACAGGGGGCGAGCAGTACTTC.